The entry below describes one T cell receptor (beta chain). This entry comes from a study of patients and donors after allogeneic stem cell transplantation. Germline trimming cut 0 bases from V and 7 bases from J; bases unmatched to any gene: 4. The CDR3 length is 15 residues. Germline CDR1 MNHNY, CDR2 SVGAGI (reference sequence). TCRdb re-called the RT-PCR reads through MiXCR, storing one row per CDR3 protein. The profile covers 150,000 to 200,000 distinct CDR3 sequences, with approximately 41% appearing a single time and approximately 30% taken by the ten largest. The TCR originated in a human donor who was either an allogeneic HSCT recipient or a stem cell or donor lymphocyte infusion donor (not recorded which). It is not recorded whose cells these are; they may come from a transplant donor. This chain uses TRBV6-6 with TRBJ2-1, with 9 bases fitting TRBD2. Material for sequencing was blood, either unsorted or a sorted T cell fraction (not recorded which). CDR3 coding DNA: TGTGCCAGCAGTTACTCTAGCGGGAGAATGAATGAGCAGTTCTTC. Translating gives CASSYSSGRMNEQFF.